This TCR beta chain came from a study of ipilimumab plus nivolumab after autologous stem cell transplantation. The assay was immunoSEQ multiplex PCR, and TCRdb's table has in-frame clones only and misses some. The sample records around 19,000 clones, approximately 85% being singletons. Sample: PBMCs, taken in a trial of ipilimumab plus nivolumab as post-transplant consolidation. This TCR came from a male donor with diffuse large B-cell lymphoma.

The CDR3, as DNA: TGTGCCAGCAGTGATCTTAGGGGTAGCAATCAGCCCCAGCATTTT. Translated: CASSDLRGSNQPQHF. The gene calls are TRBV6-1 and TRBJ1-5, with TRBD1 as a possible D gene (5 bases). The CDR3 covers 15 residues. Germline CDR1 reads MNHNS; CDR2 reads SASEGT. V lost 3 bases, J lost 0 bases, and 9 bases lay in between.